The clone carrying this T cell receptor (beta chain) showed up just once. These data come from a study of shared clonotypes between healthy human individuals. Naive CD8 cells lacked CD45RO and underwent positive selection for CCR7, leaving out terminally differentiated effector memory CD45RA+ cells. Looked up from germline, CDR1 is SQVTM and CDR2 is ANQGSEA. V was shortened by 6 bases and J by 6 bases, with 12 bases between the two germline ends. This CDR3 is built from 12 residues. Libraries were prepared by immunoSEQ multiplex PCR; TCRdb keeps only in-frame clonotypes and omits some of them. This table holds more than 2 million clones, around 96% found once.

The source material was naive CD8+ T cells sorted from blood. V gene TRBV29-1 combines with J gene TRBJ2-1; no definite D call. This clonotype originated in a man between 18 and 29 years old in good health. The DNA of the CDR3 is TGCAGCGTCGAAACAGATTCCAATGAGCAGTTCTTC. Translating gives CSVETDSNEQFF.